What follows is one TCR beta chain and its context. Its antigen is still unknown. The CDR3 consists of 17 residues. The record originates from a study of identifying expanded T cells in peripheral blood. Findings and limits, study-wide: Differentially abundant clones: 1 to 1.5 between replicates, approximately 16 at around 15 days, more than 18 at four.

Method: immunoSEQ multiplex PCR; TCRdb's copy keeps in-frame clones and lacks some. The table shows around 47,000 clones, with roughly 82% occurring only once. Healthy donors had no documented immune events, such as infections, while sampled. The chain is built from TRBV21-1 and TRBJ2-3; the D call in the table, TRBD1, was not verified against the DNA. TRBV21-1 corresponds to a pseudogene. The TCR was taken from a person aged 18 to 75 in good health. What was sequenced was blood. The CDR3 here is CASSKAFWAPSTDTQYF. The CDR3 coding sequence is TGTGCCAGCAGCAAGGCATTCTGGGCCCCTAGCACAGATACGCAGTATTTT.